Following are 13 T cell receptor beta chains from one sample sequenced in a study of blood T cells in healthy people across ages. A sample-barcoded 5' primer and a J-beta primer mix were used in a second PCR of roughly 7 to 11 cycles. TCRdb re-analysed the 5' RACE reads in MiXCR, keeping a single row per CDR3 protein. The sample has about 830,000 distinct CDR3 sequences; nearly 60% are singletons. The specimen sequenced was blood. The receptors originated from a man between 25 and 39 years old in good health.

The chain combines TRBV7-9 with TRBJ2-7; 11 bases match TRBD2. This CDR3 region has 20 residues. Per the germline V gene, CDR1 is SEHNR and CDR2 is FQNEAQ (reference sequence). After removal of 5 bases from V and 0 bases from J, the junction contained 18 bases not matched to a gene. The DNA for the CDR3 is TGTGCCAGCAGCCCGACCACACTAGCGGGGGCCCTCTTTAGCTCCTACGAGCAGTACTTC. Translation gives CASSPTTLAGALFSSYEQYF. Combining the CDR3 with reference TRBV7-9 and TRBJ2-7 gives the whole variable domain DTGVSQNPRHKITKRGQNVTFRCDPISEHNRLYWYRQTLGQGPEFLTYFQNEAQLEKSRLLSDRFSAERPKGSFSTLEIQRTEQGDSAMYLCASSPTTLAGALFSSYEQYFGPGTRLTVT.

The chain is built from TRBV6-2 or TRBV6-3 and TRBJ1-2; D perhaps matches TRBD1 (5 bases). The CDR3 totals 13 residues. In germline, CDR1 is MNHEY, CDR2 SVGEGT. The germline V and J ends were trimmed by 2 bases and 2 bases, with 6 bases remaining between them. The CDR3 DNA is TGTGCCAGCAGTTACGGGGCAAACTATGGCTACACCTTC. Residues: CASSYGANYGYTF.

The chain has TRBV5-1 and TRBJ2-7; D is perhaps TRBD2 (5 bases). CDR3 size: 15 residues. The V gene lost 3 bases and the J gene lost 5 bases, with 18 bases spanning the gap. In germline, CDR1 is SGHRS, CDR2 YFSETQ. The CDR3 spells CASSWRMVGVDEQYF. The DNA of the CDR3 is TGCGCCAGCAGCTGGAGGATGGTCGGGGTCGACGAGCAGTACTTC.

As concerns this clonotype: Given a much more abundant clone one base away, this may be a read error. The chain links TRBV12-3 or TRBV12-4 to TRBJ2-1; D is possibly TRBD1 or TRBD2 (7 bases each). The end of the DNA is better explained by TRBJ2-7, so the J call may be wrong. This CDR3 is 14 amino acids long. The DNA of the CDR3 is TGTGCCAGCAGTCCAGGGGGGGGCTCCTGCGAGCAGTACTTC. Amino acid sequence: CASSPGGGSCEQYF.

The chain couples TRBV7-2 to TRBJ2-1, with a possible D match to TRBD2 (6 bases). The CDR3 sequence is 17 residues long. Germline CDR1 SGHTA, CDR2 FQGNSA. V was clipped by 0 bases and J by 1 base, with 13 bases between them. In DNA form, the CDR3 reads TGTGCCAGCAGCTTAGCGACCATAGCGGTATCCTACAATGAGCAGTTCTTC. It encodes CASSLATIAVSYNEQFF.

This chain joins TRBV20-1 and TRBJ2-4; D assignment may be TRBD1 or TRBD2 (5 bases each). Matching the DNA end better, TRBJ2-7 makes the J call doubtful. In germline, CDR1 is DFQATT, CDR2 SNEGSKA (reference sequence). The CDR3 extends over 14 amino acids. The CDR3 sequence is CSAKGPVSSYEQYF. The CDR3 DNA is TGCAGTGCGAAGGGACCGGTGAGCTCCTACGAGCAGTACTTC.

The chain uses TRBV12-3 or TRBV12-4 and TRBJ1-5, with unresolved D. The V end lost 2 bases, the J end lost 7 bases, and 6 bases lay between the germline ends. The length of the CDR3 is 12 residues. In nucleotides, the CDR3 is TGTGCCAGCAGTTTACAGTGGCAGCCCCAGCATTTT. This encodes CASSLQWQPQHF.

This clonotype appeared a few times. The chain combines TRBV4-3 with TRBJ2-7; 11 nucleotides line up with TRBD2. CDR3 size: 14 residues. Germline lookup yields CDR1 LGHNA and CDR2 YSLEER. After removal of 3 bases from V and 5 bases from J, the junction contained 3 bases not matched to a gene. This CDR3 is CASSQGGLADEQYF. CDR3 nucleotide sequence: TGCGCCAGCAGCCAGGGGGGACTAGCGGACGAGCAGTACTTC.

The chain combines TRBV10-3 with TRBJ2-1, with 12 bases fitting TRBD1. V dropped 3 bases and J dropped 6; count of bases not matched to a gene: 6. This CDR3 has 16 residues. Germline V gene lookup returns CDR1 ENHRY and CDR2 SYGVKD. For the CDR3, the DNA is TGTGCCATCAGTGACCCCGGGACAGGGGGCCTCAATGAGCAGTTCTTC. This encodes CAISDPGTGGLNEQFF.

The chain uses TRBV6-2 or TRBV6-3 and TRBJ2-5; 7 nucleotides line up with TRBD1. Trimming at V came to 4 bases and at J to 3 bases, leaving 14 bases not matched to a gene. The CDR3 runs 17 residues. Germline CDR1 is MNHEY and CDR2 is SVGEGT. CDR3 sequence: CASSLDRTGDLKETQYF. CDR3 DNA sequence: TGTGCCAGCAGTTTAGATCGGACAGGAGACCTTAAAGAGACCCAGTACTTC.

This chain links TRBV27 with TRBJ2-7; no reliable D call. CDR1 and CDR2 from the germline V gene are MNHEY and SMNVEV (reference sequence). V was cut by 2 bases and J by 7 bases, with 18 bases left in between. The CDR3 is 15 amino acids. The CDR3 DNA follows: TGTGCCAGCAGTTTAGTCAGTGCAACCGATACTGAGCAGTACTTC. Protein: CASSLVSATDTEQYF.

The rearrangement uses TRBV15 and TRBJ2-5; 7 bases match TRBD2. V shed 3 bases, J shed 0 bases, and the junction held 7 bases outside the gene matches. The CDR3 consists of 16 residues. The germline V gene has CDR1 LNHNV and CDR2 YYDKDF (reference sequence). The CDR3 protein is CATSSVLAGHQETQYF. The CDR3 DNA reads TGTGCCACCAGCAGTGTATTAGCGGGCCACCAAGAGACCCAGTACTTC.

The table lists this clonotype with a few counts. CDR3 nucleotides: TGTGCCAGCAGTCCGCCAATTGAGTCCAACTATGGCTACACCTTC. Translation: CASSPPIESNYGYTF. The V and J genes are TRBV12-3 or TRBV12-4 and TRBJ1-2; D is ambiguous. CDR3 length: 15 amino acids. Deletions cut 5 bases from V and 2 bases from J, with 15 bases between.